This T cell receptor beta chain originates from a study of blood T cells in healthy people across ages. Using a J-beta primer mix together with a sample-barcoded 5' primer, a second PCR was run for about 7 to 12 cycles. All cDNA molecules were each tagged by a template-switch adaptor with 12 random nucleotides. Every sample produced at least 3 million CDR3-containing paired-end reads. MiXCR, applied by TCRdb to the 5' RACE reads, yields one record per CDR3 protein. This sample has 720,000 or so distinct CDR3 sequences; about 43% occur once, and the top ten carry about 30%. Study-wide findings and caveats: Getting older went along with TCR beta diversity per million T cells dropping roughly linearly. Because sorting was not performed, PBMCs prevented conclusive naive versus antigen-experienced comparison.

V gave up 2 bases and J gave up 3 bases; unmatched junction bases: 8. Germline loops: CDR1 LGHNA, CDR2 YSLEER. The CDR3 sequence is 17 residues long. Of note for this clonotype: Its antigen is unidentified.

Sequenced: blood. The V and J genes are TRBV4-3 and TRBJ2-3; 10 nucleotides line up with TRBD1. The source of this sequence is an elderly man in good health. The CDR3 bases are TGCGCCAGCAGCCAACACACGGGACAGGGGTGGACAGATACGCAGTATTTT. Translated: CASSQHTGQGWTDTQYF.